The 20 T cell receptor beta chains listed next were all sequenced from one sample in a study of blood T cell repertoires in COVID-19. TCRdb's table, derived via immunoSEQ multiplex PCR, lists solely in-frame clones and lacks some. The sample holds 100,000 to 150,000 clones, roughly 88% seen once. Source material: peripheral blood. These TCRs come from a man aged 65 to 79 with active COVID-19.

This CDR3 is CASRPTGGGGTQYF. The CDR3 DNA is TGTGCCAGCAGGCCGACAGGGGGCGGAGGGACCCAGTACTTC. The J gene is TRBJ2-5, the V gene TRBV2; TRBD1 matches at 10 bases. Germline CDR1 and CDR2: SNHLY and FYNNEI. With V trimmed by 6 bases and J by 7 bases, 8 bases remained unmatched. The CDR3 spans 14 residues. Using reference TRBV2 and TRBJ2-5 for the parts outside the CDR3, the full variable domain is EPEVTQTPSHQVTQMGQEVILRCVPISNHLYFYWYRQILGQKVEFLVSFYNNEISEKSEIFDDQFSVERPDGSNFTLKIRSTKLEDSAMYFCASRPTGGGGTQYFGPGTRLLVL.

CDR3: CASSIPRDTNEKLFF. Written as DNA, the CDR3 is TGTGCCAGTAGTATACCCAGGGACACCAATGAAAAACTGTTTTTT. The chain joins TRBV19 to TRBJ1-4; D might be TRBD1 (6 bases). The CDR3 totals 15 residues. Trimming stripped 2 bases from V and 5 bases from J, with 12 bases between. The V gene's germline CDR1 is LNHDA and CDR2 SQIVND (reference sequence). Complete variable domain (other parts from reference TRBV19 and TRBJ1-4): DGGITQSPKYLFRKEGQNVTLSCEQNLNHDAMYWYRQDPGQGLRLIYYSQIVNDFQKGDIAEGYSVSREKKESFPLTVTSAQKNPTAFYLCASSIPRDTNEKLFFGSGTQLSVL.

The chain has TRBV7-2 and TRBJ2-7; D may be TRBD2 (5 bases). V was pared by 0 bases and J by 2 bases, with 11 bases between. CDR3 length equals 15 residues. Germline-derived CDR1 and CDR2 are SGHTA and FQGNSA. For the CDR3, the DNA is TGTGCCAGCAGCTTAGCTGGGAGCTCTACCTACGAGCAGTACTTC. Encoded protein: CASSLAGSSTYEQYF.

The V and J genes are TRBV19 and TRBJ2-5; 7 bases line up with TRBD1. Germline CDR1 is LNHDA and CDR2 is SQIVND (reference sequence). The trim removed 6 bases at V and 7 bases at J, leaving 8 bases unmatched. The CDR3 consists of 13 residues. The CDR3 region has the DNA TGTGCCAGTAGCGACAGGGAAGGAGGGACCCAGTACTTC. Encoded protein: CASSDREGGTQYF.

The V and J genes are TRBV6-6 and TRBJ1-3; D unresolved. V gave up 6 bases and J gave up 9 bases, with 9 bases separating them. Per germline, CDR1 MNHNY and CDR2 SVGAGI (reference sequence). The CDR3 spans 11 residues. Here the CDR3 DNA reads TGTGCCAGCAGCGGTTCTAGCACCATATATTTT. This gives the protein CASSGSSTIYF.

This clone was seen a handful of times. The rearrangement joins TRBV7-2 to TRBJ2-3; the D gene is possibly TRBD2 (6 bases). Germline CDR1 SGHTA, CDR2 FQGNSA. This CDR3 has 15 amino acids. Trimming left V 3 bases short and J 6 bases short, with 16 bases between. CDR3 sequence reads: CASSFLGLGSDTQYF. The CDR3 nucleotides read TGTGCCAGCAGCTTCCTGGGACTGGGCTCGGATACGCAGTATTTT. Drawing the rest from reference TRBV7-2 and TRBJ2-3, the complete variable domain is GAGVSQSPSNKVTEKGKDVELRCDPISGHTALYWYRQSLGQGLEFLIYFQGNSAPDKSGLPSDRFSAERTGGSVSTLTIQRTQQEDSAVYLCASSFLGLGSDTQYFGPGTRLTVL.

The CDR3 loop reads CASSPQEGRGSPLHF. The CDR3 nucleotides are TGTGCCAGCAGTCCCCAGGAGGGGCGGGGTTCACCCCTCCACTTT. The chain recombines TRBV27 with TRBJ1-6; possibly TRBD1 for D (5 bases). This CDR3 is built from 15 residues. CDR1 is MNHEY and CDR2 is SMNVEV in the germline V gene (reference sequence). The V gene lost 5 bases and the J gene lost 9 bases, with 17 bases spanning the gap.

In its sample, this clone was seen a few times. This chain links TRBV5-6 with TRBJ2-2, with 8 positions matching TRBD2. J was trimmed by 6 bases and V by 5 bases; bases with no gene match: 6. Per germline, CDR1 SGHDT and CDR2 YYEEEE. The CDR3 sequence is 14 residues long. The CDR3 protein is CASRASGLAGELFF. CDR3 coding DNA: TGTGCCAGCAGAGCTAGCGGGCTCGCCGGGGAGCTGTTTTTT.

V usage is TRBV5-1 and J usage is TRBJ2-2; D not certain. The germline V gene encodes CDR1 SGHRS and CDR2 YFSETQ. Trimming removed 3 bases from V and 6 bases from J, with 12 bases in between. This CDR3 contains 14 residues. The DNA for the CDR3 is TGCGCCAGCAGCTCTCGAGAGGCGCCCGGGGAGCTGTTTTTT. Protein: CASSSREAPGELFF.

The V call is TRBV9, the J call TRBJ2-3, with 15 bases aligning to TRBD2. V dropped 3 bases and J dropped 5; count of bases not matched to a gene: 4. This CDR3 contains 16 residues. Germline lookup yields CDR1 SGDLS and CDR2 YYNGEE. The CDR3 nucleotides are TGTGCCAGCAGCGGACTGGGACTAGCGGGAGGAGATACGCAGTATTTT. It codes for CASSGLGLAGGDTQYF.

The V gene is TRBV11-2, the J gene TRBJ2-3; the match to TRBD1 covers 9 bases. Germline values: CDR1 SGHAT, CDR2 FQNNGV. V lost 4 bases to trimming and J lost 6 bases; unmatched junction nucleotides: 11. The CDR3 is 16 residues long. The DNA for the CDR3 is TGTGCCAGCAGCTCATACGACAGGGGGACCATGGATACGCAGTATTTT. Translated, it gives CASSSYDRGTMDTQYF.

The chain has TRBV28 and TRBJ1-6; tentatively, D is TRBD1 (6 bases). This CDR3 spans 14 amino acids. The V gene lost 5 bases and the J gene lost 2 bases, with 7 bases spanning the gap. Germline values: CDR1 MDHEN, CDR2 SYDVKM. This chain's CDR3 is CASSHRAYNSPLHF. The CDR3 nucleotides are TGTGCCAGCAGTCACAGGGCCTATAATTCACCCCTCCACTTT.

This chain connects TRBV30 to TRBJ1-4; tentative D call: TRBD1 (5 bases). Trimming removed 2 bases at V and 8 bases at J, with 6 bases between. There are 11 residues in the CDR3. In germline, CDR1 is GTSNPN, CDR2 SVGIG (reference sequence). CDR3 amino acids: CAWSRGEKLFF. CDR3 DNA sequence: TGTGCCTGGAGTAGGGGCGAAAAACTGTTTTTT.

The chain joins TRBV18 to TRBJ1-1; D uncertain. V lost 4 bases and J lost 6, with 12 bases in between. Germline lookup yields CDR1 KGHSH and CDR2 LQKENI. The CDR3 has 13 residues. The CDR3 protein is CASSQDNPPEAFF. DNA for the CDR3: TGTGCCAGCTCACAAGACAATCCCCCTGAAGCTTTCTTT. The entire variable domain, with the rest obtained from reference TRBV18 and TRBJ1-1, is as follows: NAGVMQNPRHLVRRRGQEARLRCSPMKGHSHVYWYRQLPEEGLKFMVYLQKENIIDESGMPKERFSAEFPKEGPSILRIQQVVRGDSAAYFCASSQDNPPEAFFGQGTRLTVV.

The J gene is TRBJ1-1, the V gene TRBV19, with 8 nucleotides matching TRBD1. This CDR3 spans 14 amino acids. In germline, CDR1 is LNHDA, CDR2 SQIVND (reference sequence). J lost 6 bases, V lost 7 bases, and 10 bases had no gene match. The CDR3 DNA sequence: TGTGCCAGTACCCTATCAGGGGGCCGGGCTGAAGCTTTCTTT. Translation: CASTLSGGRAEAFF.

This chain links TRBV19 with TRBJ1-1; TRBD1 might be the D (5 bases). The CDR3 contains 14 residues. CDR1 and CDR2 from the germline V gene are LNHDA and SQIVND (reference sequence). The germline V and J ends were trimmed by 8 bases and 0 bases, with 13 bases remaining between them. The CDR3 DNA sequence: TGTGCCAGTCTGGAGGGGTCCCTGAACACTGAAGCTTTCTTT. Translation gives CASLEGSLNTEAFF.

V usage is TRBV28 and J usage is TRBJ2-4; no clear D. Germline loops: CDR1 MDHEN, CDR2 SYDVKM. Trimming left V 7 bases short and J 12 bases short, with 19 bases between. This CDR3 contains 13 residues. CDR3 in amino acids: CASTQRQAFGQYF. In nucleotides, the CDR3 is TGTGCCAGCACCCAAAGGCAGGCGTTCGGTCAGTACTTC.

The chain has TRBV6-2 or TRBV6-3 and TRBJ2-6, with D hard to call. V was cut by 5 bases and J by 1 base, with 6 bases left in between. There are 14 residues in the CDR3. The germline gives CDR1 MNHEY, CDR2 SVGEGT. The CDR3 coding sequence is TGTGCCAGCAGTATCCCGTCTGGGGCCAACGTCCTGACTTTC. Its translation is CASSIPSGANVLTF.

DNA of the CDR3: TGTGCCAGTAAAGGGACAGGGGTAAGGGTCACCGGGGAGCTGTTTTTT. Encoded protein: CASKGTGVRVTGELFF. The chain employs TRBV19 and TRBJ2-2, with 10 positions matching TRBD1. The CDR3 totals 16 residues. The germline gives CDR1 LNHDA, CDR2 SQIVND (reference sequence). Losses at the gene ends were 7 bases for V and 4 bases for J; bases not matched to a gene: 9. Supplemented by reference TRBV19 and TRBJ2-2, the full variable domain reads DGGITQSPKYLFRKEGQNVTLSCEQNLNHDAMYWYRQDPGQGLRLIYYSQIVNDFQKGDIAEGYSVSREKKESFPLTVTSAQKNPTAFYLCASKGTGVRVTGELFFGEGSRLTVL.

The V gene is TRBV5-1, the J gene TRBJ2-5; TRBD2 aligns across 7 bases. CDR3 length: 15 residues. Germline lookup yields CDR1 SGHRS and CDR2 YFSETQ. V lost 0 bases and J lost 1; bases outside the gene matches: 3. The CDR3 sequence: CASSLAASGQETQYF. CDR3 in DNA: TGCGCCAGCAGCTTGGCCGCTAGCGGCCAAGAGACCCAGTACTTC.